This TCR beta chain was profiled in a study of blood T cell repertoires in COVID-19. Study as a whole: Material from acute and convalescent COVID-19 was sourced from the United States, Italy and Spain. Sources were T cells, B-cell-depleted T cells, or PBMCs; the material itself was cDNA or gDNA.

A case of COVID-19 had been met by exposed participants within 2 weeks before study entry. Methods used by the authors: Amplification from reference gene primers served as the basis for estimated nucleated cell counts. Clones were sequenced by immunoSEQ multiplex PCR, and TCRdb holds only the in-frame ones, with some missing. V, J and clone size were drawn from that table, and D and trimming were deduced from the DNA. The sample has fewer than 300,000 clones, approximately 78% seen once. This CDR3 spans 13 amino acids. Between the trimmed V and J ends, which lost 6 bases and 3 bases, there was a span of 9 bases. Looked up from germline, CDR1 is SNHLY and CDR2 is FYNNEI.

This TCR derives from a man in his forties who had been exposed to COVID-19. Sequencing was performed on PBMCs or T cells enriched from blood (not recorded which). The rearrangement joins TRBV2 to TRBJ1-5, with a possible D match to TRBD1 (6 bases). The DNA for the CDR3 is TGTGCCAGCAGGACAGGAGCCAATCAGCCCCAGCATTTT. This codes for CASRTGANQPQHF.